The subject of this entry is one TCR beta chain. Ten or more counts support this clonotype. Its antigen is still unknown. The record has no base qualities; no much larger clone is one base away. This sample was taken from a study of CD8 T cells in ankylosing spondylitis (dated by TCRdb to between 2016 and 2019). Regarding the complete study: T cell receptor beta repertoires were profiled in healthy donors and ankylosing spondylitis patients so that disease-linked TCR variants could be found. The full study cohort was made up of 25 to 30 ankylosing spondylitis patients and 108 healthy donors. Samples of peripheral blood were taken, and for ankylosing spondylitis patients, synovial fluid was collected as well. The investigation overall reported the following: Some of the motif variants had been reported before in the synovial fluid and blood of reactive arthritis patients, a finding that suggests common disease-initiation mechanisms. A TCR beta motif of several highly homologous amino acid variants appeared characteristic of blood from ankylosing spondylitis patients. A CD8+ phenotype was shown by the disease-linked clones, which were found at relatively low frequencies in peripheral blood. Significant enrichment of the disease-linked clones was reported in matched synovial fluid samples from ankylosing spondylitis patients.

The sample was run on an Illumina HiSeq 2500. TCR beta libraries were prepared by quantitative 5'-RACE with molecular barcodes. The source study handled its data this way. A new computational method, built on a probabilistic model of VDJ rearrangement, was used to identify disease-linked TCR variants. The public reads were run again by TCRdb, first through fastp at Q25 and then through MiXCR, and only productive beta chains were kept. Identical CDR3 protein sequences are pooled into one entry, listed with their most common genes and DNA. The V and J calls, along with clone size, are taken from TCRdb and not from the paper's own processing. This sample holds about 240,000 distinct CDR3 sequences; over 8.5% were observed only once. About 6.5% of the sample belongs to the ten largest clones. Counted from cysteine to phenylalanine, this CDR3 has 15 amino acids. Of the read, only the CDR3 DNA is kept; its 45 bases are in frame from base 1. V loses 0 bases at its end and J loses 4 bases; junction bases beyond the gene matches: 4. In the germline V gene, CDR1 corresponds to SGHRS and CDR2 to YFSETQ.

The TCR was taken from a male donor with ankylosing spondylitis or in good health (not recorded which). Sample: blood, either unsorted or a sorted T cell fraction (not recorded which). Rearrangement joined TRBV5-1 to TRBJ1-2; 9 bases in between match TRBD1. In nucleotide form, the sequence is TGCGCCAGCAGCTTGGTGGACAGGGGAGCCTATGGCTACACCTTC. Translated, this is CASSLVDRGAYGYTF.